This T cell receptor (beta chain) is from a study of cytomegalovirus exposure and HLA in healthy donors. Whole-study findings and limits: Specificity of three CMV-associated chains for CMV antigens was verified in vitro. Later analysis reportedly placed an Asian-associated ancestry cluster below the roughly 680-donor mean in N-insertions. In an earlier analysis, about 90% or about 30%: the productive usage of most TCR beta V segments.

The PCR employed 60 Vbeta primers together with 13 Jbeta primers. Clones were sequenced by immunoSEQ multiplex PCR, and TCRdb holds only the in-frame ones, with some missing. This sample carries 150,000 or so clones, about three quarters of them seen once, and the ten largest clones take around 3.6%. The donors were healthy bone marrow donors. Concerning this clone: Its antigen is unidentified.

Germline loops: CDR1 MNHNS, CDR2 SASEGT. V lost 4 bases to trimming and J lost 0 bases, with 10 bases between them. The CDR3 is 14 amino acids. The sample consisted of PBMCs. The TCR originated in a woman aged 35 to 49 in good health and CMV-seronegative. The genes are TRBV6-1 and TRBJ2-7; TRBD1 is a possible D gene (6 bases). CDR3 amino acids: CASSGTGISYEQYF. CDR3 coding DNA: TGTGCCAGCAGTGGTACAGGGATCTCCTACGAGCAGTACTTC.